The sample holds a few counts of the clone carrying this TCR beta chain. Per the germline V gene, CDR1 is GTSNPN and CDR2 is SVGIG (reference sequence). The CDR3 extends over 16 amino acids. Germline trimming cut 2 bases from V and 5 bases from J; bases unmatched to any gene: 13. The study reverse transcribed the entire isolated RNA, so it sequenced expressed TCRB transcripts. Clones were sequenced by immunoSEQ multiplex PCR, and TCRdb holds only the in-frame ones, with some missing. The data show hundreds of thousands of clones, 30% seen once. The entry originates in a study of beta chain features in type 1 diabetes.

V gene TRBV30 combines with J gene TRBJ2-7; 9 bases are a match to TRBD1. Sequenced material: naive CD4+ T cells from blood. This receptor was identified in a man younger than 35 in good health. CDR3 loop: CAWSSPFGTGYHEQYF. The CDR3, as DNA: TGTGCCTGGAGTAGTCCATTCGGGACAGGGTACCACGAGCAGTACTTC. The variable domain in full, completed from reference TRBV30 and TRBJ2-7, reads SQTIHQWPATLVQPVGSPLSLECTVEGTSNPNLYWYRQAAGRGLQLLFYSVGIGQISSEVPQNLSASRPQDRQFILSSKKLLLSDSGFYLCAWSSPFGTGYHEQYFGPGTRLTVT.